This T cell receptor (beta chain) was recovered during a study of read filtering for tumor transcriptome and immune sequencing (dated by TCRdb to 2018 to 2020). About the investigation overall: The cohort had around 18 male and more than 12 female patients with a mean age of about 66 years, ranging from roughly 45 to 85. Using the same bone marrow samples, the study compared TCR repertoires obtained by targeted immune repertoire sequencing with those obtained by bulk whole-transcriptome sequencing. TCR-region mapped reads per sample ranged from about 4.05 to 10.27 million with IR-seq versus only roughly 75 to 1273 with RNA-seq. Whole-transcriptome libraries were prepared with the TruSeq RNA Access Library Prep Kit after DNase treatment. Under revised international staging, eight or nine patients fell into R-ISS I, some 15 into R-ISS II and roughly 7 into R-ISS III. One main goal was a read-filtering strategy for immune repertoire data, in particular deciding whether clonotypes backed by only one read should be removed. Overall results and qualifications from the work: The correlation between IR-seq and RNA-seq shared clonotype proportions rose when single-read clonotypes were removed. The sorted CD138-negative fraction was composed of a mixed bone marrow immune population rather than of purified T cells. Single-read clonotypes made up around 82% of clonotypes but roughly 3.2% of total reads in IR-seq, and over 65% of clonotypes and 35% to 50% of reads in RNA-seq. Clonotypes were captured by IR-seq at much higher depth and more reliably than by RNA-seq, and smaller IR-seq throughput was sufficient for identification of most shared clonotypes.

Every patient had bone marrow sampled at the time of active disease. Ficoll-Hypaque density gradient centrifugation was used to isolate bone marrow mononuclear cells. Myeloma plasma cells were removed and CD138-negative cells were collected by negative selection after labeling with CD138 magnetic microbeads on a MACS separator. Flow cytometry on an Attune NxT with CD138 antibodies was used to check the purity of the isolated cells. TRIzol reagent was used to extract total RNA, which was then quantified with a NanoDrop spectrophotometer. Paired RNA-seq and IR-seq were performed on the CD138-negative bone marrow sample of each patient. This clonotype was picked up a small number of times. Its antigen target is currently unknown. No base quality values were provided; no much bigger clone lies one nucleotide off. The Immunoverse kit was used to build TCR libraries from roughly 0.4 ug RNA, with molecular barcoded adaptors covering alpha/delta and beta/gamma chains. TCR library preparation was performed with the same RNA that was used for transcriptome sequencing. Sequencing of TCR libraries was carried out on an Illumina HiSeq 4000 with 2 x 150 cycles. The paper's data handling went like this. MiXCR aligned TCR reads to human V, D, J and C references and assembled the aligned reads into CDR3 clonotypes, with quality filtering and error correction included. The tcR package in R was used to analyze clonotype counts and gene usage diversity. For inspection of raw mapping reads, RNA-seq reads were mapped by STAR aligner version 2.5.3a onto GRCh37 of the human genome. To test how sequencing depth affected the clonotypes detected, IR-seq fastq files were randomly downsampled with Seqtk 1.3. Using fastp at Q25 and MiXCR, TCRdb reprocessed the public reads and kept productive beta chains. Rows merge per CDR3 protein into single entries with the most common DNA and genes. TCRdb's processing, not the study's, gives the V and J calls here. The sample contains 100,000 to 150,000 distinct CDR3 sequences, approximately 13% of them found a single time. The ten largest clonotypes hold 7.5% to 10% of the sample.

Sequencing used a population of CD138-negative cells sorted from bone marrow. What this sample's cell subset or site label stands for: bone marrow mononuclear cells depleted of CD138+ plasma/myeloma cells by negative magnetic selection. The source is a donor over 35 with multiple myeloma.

The sequenced DNA is TGTGCCAGCAGGCCTGGACAGTATGAAAAACTGTTTTTT. The encoded protein is CASRPGQYEKLFF. The chain links TRBV28 with TRBJ1-4; the best D guess is TRBD1, with 6 bases matching. From the cysteine through the phenylalanine, the CDR3 covers 13 amino acids. Only the CDR3 DNA stays, 39 bases, in frame from base 1. The germline V gene supplies CDR1 MDHEN and CDR2 SYDVKM. Trimming removed 6 bases from V and 6 bases from J, leaving 11 bases between the germline ends.